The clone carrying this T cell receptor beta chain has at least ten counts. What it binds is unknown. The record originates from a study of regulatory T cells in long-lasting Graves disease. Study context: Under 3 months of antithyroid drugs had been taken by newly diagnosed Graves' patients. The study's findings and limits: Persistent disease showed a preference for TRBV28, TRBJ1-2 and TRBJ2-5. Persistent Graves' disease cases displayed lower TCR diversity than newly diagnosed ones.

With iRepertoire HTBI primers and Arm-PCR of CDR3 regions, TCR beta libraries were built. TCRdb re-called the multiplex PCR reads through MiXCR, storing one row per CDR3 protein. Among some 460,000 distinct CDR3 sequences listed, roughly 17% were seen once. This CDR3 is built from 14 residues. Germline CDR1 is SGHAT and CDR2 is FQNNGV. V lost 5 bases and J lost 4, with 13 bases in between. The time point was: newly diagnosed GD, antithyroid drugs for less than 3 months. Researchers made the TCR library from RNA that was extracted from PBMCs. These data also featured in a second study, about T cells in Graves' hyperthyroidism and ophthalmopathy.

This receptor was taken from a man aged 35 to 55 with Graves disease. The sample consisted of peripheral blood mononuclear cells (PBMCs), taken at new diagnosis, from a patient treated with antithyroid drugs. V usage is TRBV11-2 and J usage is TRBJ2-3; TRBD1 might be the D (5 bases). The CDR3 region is CASSPTTVADTQYF. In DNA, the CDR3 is TGTGCCAGCAGCCCCACGACAGTAGCAGATACGCAGTATTTT.